A single T cell receptor (beta chain) is shown here with its context. The CDR3 length is 15 residues. Germline V CDR1 and CDR2: KGHSH, LQKENI. The ends lost 6 bases at V and 6 bases at J; junction bases unmatched: 10. Generated by immunoSEQ multiplex PCR, the TCRdb table keeps only in-frame clones and is missing some. Of fewer than 200,000 clones in the sample, roughly 88% are singletons; the top ten hold approximately 9.4%. This sample is drawn from a study of blood T cell repertoires in COVID-19. In the study overall: Acute and convalescent COVID-19 samples came from the United States, Italy and Spain. From T cells, B-cell-depleted T cells, or PBMCs came the material, which was cDNA or gDNA.

The sequenced sample was PBMCs or T cells enriched from blood (not recorded which). The receptor's source is a woman aged 18-29 years who had recovered from COVID-19. This rearrangement joins TRBV18 to TRBJ2-3; 9 bases line up with TRBD2. CDR3: CASSSGTSQSDTQYF. CDR3 nucleotide sequence: TGTGCCAGCTCGTCCGGGACTAGCCAATCGGATACGCAGTATTTT.